Here is one TCR beta chain with its context. This CDR3 is also generated by other DNA sequences in the sample. The sample belongs to a study of Ad26.COV2.S vaccination and SARS-CoV-2 variants. Treatment indicated: over 15 received Ad26.COV2.S at low or high dose, single or two shots; about 5 received placebo; per-sample allocation not given. Specimens were obtained on day 63 following the first vaccine or placebo injection. The data were produced by immunoSEQ multiplex PCR, yet TCRdb's version contains in-frame clones alone and is incomplete. The repertoire includes 430,000 or so clones, approximately 92% of them detected once, and about 2.7% sits in the top ten. Trimming removed 3 bases at V and 2 bases at J, with 4 bases between. This CDR3 region has 13 residues. Germline lookup yields CDR1 KGHSH and CDR2 LQKENI.

The sample consisted of peripheral blood, taken in a trial of Ad26.COV2.S vaccine versus placebo. The sequence derives from a person aged 18-65 years who received the Ad26.COV2.S COVID-19 vaccine or a placebo. The chain links TRBV18 to TRBJ2-2; D is undetermined. CDR3 loop: CASSPLNTGELFF. The DNA of the CDR3 is TGTGCCAGCTCACCGCTTAACACCGGGGAGCTGTTTTTT.